This TCR beta chain was profiled in a study of CD8 T cells in ankylosing spondylitis. Findings of the study overall: Blood of patients with ankylosing spondylitis appeared to be characterized by a TCR beta motif of eight highly homologous variants. Disease-linked clones had a CD8+ phenotype and relatively low frequency in peripheral blood.

MiXCR, applied by TCRdb to the 5' RACE reads, yields one record per CDR3 protein. The sample has hundreds of thousands of distinct CDR3 sequences, approximately 12% seen once; the top ten hold approximately 0.46%. The CDR3 totals 14 residues. The V gene lost 6 bases and the J gene lost 4 bases, with 18 bases spanning the gap. Germline V gene sequence: CDR1 DFQATT, CDR2 SNEGSKA (reference sequence). This clonotype was observed a few times. What it binds is not known. The specimen was blood, either unsorted or a sorted T cell fraction (not recorded which). This sequence joins TRBV20-1 and TRBJ1-1, with D perhaps matching TRBD1 (6 bases). The TCR originated in a male donor with ankylosing spondylitis. The CDR3 nucleotides are TGCAGTGCCCCTCACAGGGTGAGAGGCACTGAAGCTTTCTTT. Its translation is CSAPHRVRGTEAFF.